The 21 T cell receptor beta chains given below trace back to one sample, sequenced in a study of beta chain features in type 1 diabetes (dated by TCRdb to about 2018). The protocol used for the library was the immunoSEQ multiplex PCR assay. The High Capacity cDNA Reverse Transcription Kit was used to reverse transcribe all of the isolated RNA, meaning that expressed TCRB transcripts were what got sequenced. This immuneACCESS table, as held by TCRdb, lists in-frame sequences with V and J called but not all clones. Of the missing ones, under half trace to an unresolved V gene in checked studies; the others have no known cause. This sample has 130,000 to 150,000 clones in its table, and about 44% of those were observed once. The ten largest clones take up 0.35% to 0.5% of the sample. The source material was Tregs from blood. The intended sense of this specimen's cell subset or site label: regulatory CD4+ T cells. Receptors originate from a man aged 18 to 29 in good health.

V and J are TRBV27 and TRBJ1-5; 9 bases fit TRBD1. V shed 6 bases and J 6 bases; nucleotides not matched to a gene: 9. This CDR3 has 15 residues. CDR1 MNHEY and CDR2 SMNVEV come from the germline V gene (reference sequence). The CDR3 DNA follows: TGTGCCAGCAGCTTGGACAGGGGCAGAATTCAGCCCCAGCATTTT. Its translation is CASSLDRGRIQPQHF.

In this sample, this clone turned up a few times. The CDR3 coding sequence is TGTGCCAGCAGCTTAGGCGGTCGTCATGACTCTACGCAGTATTTT. Its protein product is CASSLGGRHDSTQYF. V is TRBV13 and J is TRBJ2-3; D remains ambiguous. V was trimmed by 0 bases and J by 8 bases, leaving 15 bases between them. Per the germline V gene, CDR1 is PRHDT and CDR2 is FYEKMQ (reference sequence). This CDR3 region has 15 residues.

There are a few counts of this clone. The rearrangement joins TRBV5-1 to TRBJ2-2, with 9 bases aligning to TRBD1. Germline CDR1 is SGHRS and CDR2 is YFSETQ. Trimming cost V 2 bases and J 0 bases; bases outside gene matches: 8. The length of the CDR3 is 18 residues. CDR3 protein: CASSFPTGQGPNTGELFF. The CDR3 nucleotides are TGCGCCAGCAGCTTTCCAACGGGACAGGGCCCGAACACCGGGGAGCTGTTTTTT.

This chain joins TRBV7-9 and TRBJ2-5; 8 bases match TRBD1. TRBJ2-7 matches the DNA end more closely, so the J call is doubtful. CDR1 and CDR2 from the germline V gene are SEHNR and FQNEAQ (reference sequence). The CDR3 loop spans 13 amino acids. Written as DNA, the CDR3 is TGTGCCAGCAGACTTCGGACAGGGCACGAGCAGTACTTC. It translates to CASRLRTGHEQYF.

The CDR3 DNA sequence: TGCGCCAGCAGCCCCATCTGGACAGGGGCGCGGACGAATTCACCCCTCCACTTT. Translation gives CASSPIWTGARTNSPLHF. V is TRBV5-1 and J is TRBJ1-6, with 9 bases lining up with TRBD1. Trimming cost V 4 bases and J 7 bases; bases outside gene matches: 15. Germline CDR1 reads SGHRS; CDR2 reads YFSETQ. This CDR3 spans 18 amino acids.

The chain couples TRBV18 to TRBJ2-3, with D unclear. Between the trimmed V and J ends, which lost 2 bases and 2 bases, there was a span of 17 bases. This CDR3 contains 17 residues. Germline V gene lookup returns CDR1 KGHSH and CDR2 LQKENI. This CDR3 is CASSPFIDIPHTDTQYF. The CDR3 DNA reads TGTGCCAGCTCACCATTCATTGATATCCCACACACAGATACGCAGTATTTT.

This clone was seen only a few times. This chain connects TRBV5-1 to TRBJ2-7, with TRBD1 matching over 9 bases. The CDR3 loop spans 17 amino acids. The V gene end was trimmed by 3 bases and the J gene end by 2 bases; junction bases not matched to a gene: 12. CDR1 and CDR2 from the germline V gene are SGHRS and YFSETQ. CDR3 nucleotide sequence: TGCGCCAGCAGCTCCGGGACAGGGTCCCGTCCTACCTACGAGCAGTACTTC. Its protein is CASSSGTGSRPTYEQYF.

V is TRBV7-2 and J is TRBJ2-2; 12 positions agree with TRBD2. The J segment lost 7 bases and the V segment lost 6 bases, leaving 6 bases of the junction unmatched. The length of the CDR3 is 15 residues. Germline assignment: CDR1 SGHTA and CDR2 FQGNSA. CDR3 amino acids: CASRPTSGRGGELFF. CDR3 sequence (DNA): TGTGCCAGCAGGCCGACTAGCGGGAGAGGCGGGGAGCTGTTTTTT.

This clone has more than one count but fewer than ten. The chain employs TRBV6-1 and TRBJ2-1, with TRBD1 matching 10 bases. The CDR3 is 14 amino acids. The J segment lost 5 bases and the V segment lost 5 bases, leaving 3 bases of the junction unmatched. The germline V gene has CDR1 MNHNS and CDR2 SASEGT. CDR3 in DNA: TGTGCCAGCAGTAGGACAGGGGGGGACAATGAGCAGTTCTTC. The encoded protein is CASSRTGGDNEQFF.

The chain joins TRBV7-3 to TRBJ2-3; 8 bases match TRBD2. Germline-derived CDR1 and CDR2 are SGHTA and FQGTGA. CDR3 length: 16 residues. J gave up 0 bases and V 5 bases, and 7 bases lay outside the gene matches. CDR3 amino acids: CASSLYSGASTDTQYF. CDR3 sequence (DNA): TGTGCCAGCAGCCTGTATAGCGGGGCTAGCACAGATACGCAGTATTTT.

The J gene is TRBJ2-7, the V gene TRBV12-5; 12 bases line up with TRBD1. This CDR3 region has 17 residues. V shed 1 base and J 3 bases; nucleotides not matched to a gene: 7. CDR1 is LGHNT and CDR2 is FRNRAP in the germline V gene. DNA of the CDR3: TGTGCTAGTGGTTTGGCCTCCGGGACAGGGGGCTACTACGAGCAGTACTTC. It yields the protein CASGLASGTGGYYEQYF.

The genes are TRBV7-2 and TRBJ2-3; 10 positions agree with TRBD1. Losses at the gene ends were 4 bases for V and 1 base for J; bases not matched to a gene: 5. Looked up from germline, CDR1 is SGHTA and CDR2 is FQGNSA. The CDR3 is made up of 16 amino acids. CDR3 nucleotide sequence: TGTGCCAGCAGCTGGACCGGGACAGGGGGCACAGATACGCAGTATTTT. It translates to CASSWTGTGGTDTQYF.

In DNA, the CDR3 is TGCGCCAGCAGCTTGGCCGAAGGGAGGGTCGGCTATGGCTACACCTTC. Encoded protein: CASSLAEGRVGYGYTF. V is TRBV5-1 and J is TRBJ1-2; D gene ambiguous. Trimming shortened V by 0 bases and J by 4 bases, and 16 bases separated the two germline ends. Germline CDR1 is SGHRS and CDR2 is YFSETQ. The CDR3 spans 16 residues.

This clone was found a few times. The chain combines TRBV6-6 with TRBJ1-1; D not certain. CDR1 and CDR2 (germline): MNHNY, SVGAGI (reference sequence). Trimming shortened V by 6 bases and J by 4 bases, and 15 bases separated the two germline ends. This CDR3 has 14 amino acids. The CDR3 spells CASSPRVMGTEAFF. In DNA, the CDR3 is TGTGCCAGCAGCCCGCGGGTGATGGGCACTGAAGCTTTCTTT.

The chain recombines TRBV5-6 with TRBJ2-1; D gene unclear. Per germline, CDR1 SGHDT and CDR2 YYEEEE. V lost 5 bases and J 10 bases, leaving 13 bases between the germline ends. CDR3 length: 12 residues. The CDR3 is CASRYGQTEQFF. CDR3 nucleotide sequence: TGTGCCAGCAGATATGGTCAAACAGAGCAGTTCTTC.

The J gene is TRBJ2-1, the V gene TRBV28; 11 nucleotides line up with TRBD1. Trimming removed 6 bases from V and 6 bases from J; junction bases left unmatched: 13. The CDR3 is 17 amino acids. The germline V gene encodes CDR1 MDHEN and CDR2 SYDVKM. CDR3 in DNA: TGTGCCAGCAGCCCGGACAGGGGGCTAGCGGGCTCCAATGAGCAGTTCTTC. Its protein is CASSPDRGLAGSNEQFF.

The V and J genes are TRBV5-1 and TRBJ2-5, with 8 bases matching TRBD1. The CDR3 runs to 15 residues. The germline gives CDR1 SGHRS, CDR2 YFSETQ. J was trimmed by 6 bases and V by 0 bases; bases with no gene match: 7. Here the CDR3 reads CASSLGKQGGKTQYF. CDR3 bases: TGCGCCAGCAGCTTGGGAAAACAGGGGGGAAAGACCCAGTACTTC. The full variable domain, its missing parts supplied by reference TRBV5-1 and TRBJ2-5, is KAGVTQTPRYLIKTRGQQVTLSCSPISGHRSVSWYQQTPGQGLQFLFEYFSETQRNKGNFPGRFSGRQFSNSRSEMNVSTLELGDSALYLCASSLGKQGGKTQYFGPGTRLLVL.

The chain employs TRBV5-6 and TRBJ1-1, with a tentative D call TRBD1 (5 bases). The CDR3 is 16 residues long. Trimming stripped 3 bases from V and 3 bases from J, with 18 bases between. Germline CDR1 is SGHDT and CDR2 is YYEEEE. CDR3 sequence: CASSSYRLPRDTEAFF. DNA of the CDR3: TGTGCCAGCAGCTCGTACAGGCTCCCAAGGGACACTGAAGCTTTCTTT.

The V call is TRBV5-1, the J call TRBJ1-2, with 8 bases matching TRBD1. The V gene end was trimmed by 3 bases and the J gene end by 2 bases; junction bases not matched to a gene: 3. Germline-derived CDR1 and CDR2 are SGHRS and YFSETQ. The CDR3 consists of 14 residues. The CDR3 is CASSSTGANYGYTF. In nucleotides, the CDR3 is TGCGCCAGCAGCTCGACAGGGGCAAACTATGGCTACACCTTC.

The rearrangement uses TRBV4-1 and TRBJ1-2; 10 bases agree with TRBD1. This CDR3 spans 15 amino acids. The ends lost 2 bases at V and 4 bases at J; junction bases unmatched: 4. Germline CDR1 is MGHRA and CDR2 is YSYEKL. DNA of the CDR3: TGCGCCAGCAGCCAACCCTGGGACAGGGGCTATGGCTACACCTTC. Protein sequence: CASSQPWDRGYGYTF.

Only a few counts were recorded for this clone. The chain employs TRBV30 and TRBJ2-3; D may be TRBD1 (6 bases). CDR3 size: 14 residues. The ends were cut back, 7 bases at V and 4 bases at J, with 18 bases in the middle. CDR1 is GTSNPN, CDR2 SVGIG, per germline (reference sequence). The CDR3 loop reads CAFKTGFWADTQYF. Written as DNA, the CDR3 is TGTGCCTTTAAAACAGGGTTTTGGGCAGATACGCAGTATTTT.